Given below is one T cell receptor beta chain in context. TCRdb's table, derived via immunoSEQ multiplex PCR, lists solely in-frame clones and lacks some. The sample lists about 120,000 clones, about 82% occurring once. The sample comes from a study of blood T cell repertoires in COVID-19. Overall study context: Acute and convalescent COVID-19 samples came from the United States, Italy and Spain.

The CDR3 has 15 residues. The trim removed 4 bases at V and 2 bases at J, leaving 3 bases unmatched. The germline CDR1 and CDR2 sequences are SGDLS and YYNGEE. Sequenced sample: peripheral blood. The chain carries TRBV9 and TRBJ2-2; 9 bases are shared with TRBD2. The clonotype originates from a man between 60 and 75 years old with active or convalescent COVID-19. As DNA, the CDR3 is TGTGCCAGCAGCTCGACTAGCGGAAACACCGGGGAGCTGTTTTTT. Its translation is CASSSTSGNTGELFF. The variable domain in full, with the rest retrieved from reference TRBV9 and TRBJ2-2, is DSGVTQTPKHLITATGQRVTLRCSPRSGDLSVYWYQQSLDQGLQFLIQYYNGEERAKGNILERFSAQQFPDLHSELNLSSLELGDSALYFCASSSTSGNTGELFFGEGSRLTVL.